This T cell receptor (beta chain) derives from a study of tumor-infiltrating lymphocytes in primary liver carcinoma (dated 2017 in TCRdb). Broadly, across the study: Surgical resection was performed in China between November 2015 and March 2016 on 5 or 6 patients with histopathologically diagnosed primary liver carcinoma. The tumors of the five patients were staged as T1-T3 N0M0, with maximum diameters ranging from roughly 4 to 11 cm. Repertoires from technical replicates were highly reproducible, with mean shared-clone rates around 0.87 and correlation coefficients above 0.95. TCRbeta repertoire sequencing covered roughly 35 specimens from 5 patients: some 25 tumor regions, 5 adjacent noncancerous liver tissues and 5 peripheral blood samples. Of the five patients (three men and two women, aged 30 to 69 years), four had hepatocellular carcinoma and one had combined HCC and intrahepatic cholangiocarcinoma. Roughly 3.65 to 8 million productive TCRbeta reads were obtained per sample, and no significant difference in read depth was found between tissue types. Across five regions of each liver tumor, along with adjacent normal tissue and blood, the study brought together TCRbeta repertoire sequencing, expression microarrays and whole-exome sequencing. What the research found in general, with its limitations: The top 250 clones made up a significantly larger repertoire fraction in tumors than in blood (p = 0.039). Since the samples were bulk and unsorted, there was no way to compare CD4+ and CD8+ T cell repertoires. Pairs of tumor regions showed greater repertoire overlap (mean around 35%) than tumor-adjacent pairs (roughly 17%) or tumor-blood pairs (roughly 15%), which is consistent with antigen-driven expansion. Because sequencing covered only the TCR beta chain and unpaired alpha chains were not captured, true repertoire diversity is likely underestimated. The study included only four to six patients, and the authors note findings should be validated in a larger study.

Starting from around 500 ng total RNA, TCRbeta-specific cDNA was produced by reverse transcription with a constant-region primer and ProtoScript II reverse transcriptase. Three nested multiplex PCR rounds, following a slightly modified ARM-PCR procedure, were used to build the TCRbeta libraries. Each of the first two PCR rounds ran for approximately 10 cycles using multiplex TRBV1-TRBV30 forward primers together with a Cbeta reverse primer. Sample barcodes and Illumina adapters were added in a final 25-cycle PCR with Deep VentR polymerase. Amplicons of 200-500 bp were gel-purified with a QIAquick gel extraction kit before sequencing. An Illumina HiSeq 2500 was used to sequence the TCRbeta amplicons with 250-bp paired-end reads. The study's own analysis went as follows. To recover full CDR3 sequences, reads were quality-trimmed using Trimmomatic v0.33 and paired reads were then merged using FLASH v1.2.11. V, D and J germline segments were assigned to the rearranged TCRbeta sequences by MiGEC v1.2.1b. Clonotype statistics and Shannon-Wiener diversity indices were calculated with VDJtools v1.0.0. To cut down on sampling bias, every analysis after diversity analysis relied on just the 250 most abundant clonotypes from each sample. In TCRdb, the public reads were trimmed at Q25 with fastp and aligned with MiXCR, with productive beta chains retained. Rows with one shared CDR3 protein collapse into an entry with the most common genes and DNA. These V and J calls derive from TCRdb rather than the authors' analysis. Across this sample there are 250,000 to 400,000 distinct CDR3 sequences, with more than 55% seen only once. The top ten clonotypes cover approximately 9% of the sample.

Reading from cysteine to phenylalanine, the CDR3 counts 15 amino acids. CDR3 DNA is the only sequence kept; it has 45 bases, read in frame from the first base. The germline V gene sets CDR1 to MNHEY and CDR2 to SVGEGT. On this clonotype itself: Its antigen is unknown. An end of the junction differs from the germline gene, which may be a read error.

TRIzol reagent was used to extract blood RNA from unsorted whole blood, while the DNeasy Blood & Tissue kit provided the germline DNA. Chronic HBV infection was present in the patients, and the patients were treatment-naive at sampling. Before surgery, about 4 milliliters of peripheral blood were collected into K2EDTA tubes. The origin of this receptor is a man between 35 and 55 years old with primary liver carcinoma and hepatitis B virus infection. This chain is built from TRBV6-2 or TRBV6-3 and TRBJ2-1; a stretch of 14 junction bases matches TRBD2. The source material was peripheral blood. The CDR3 sequence is CVSSPTSGRANEQFF. The nucleotide sequence reads as follows: TGTGTCAGCAGCCCGACTAGCGGGAGGGCGAATGAGCAGTTCTTC.